This passage covers 26 T cell receptor beta chains from one sample sequenced in a study of blood T cell repertoires in COVID-19. Clones were sequenced by immunoSEQ multiplex PCR, and TCRdb holds only the in-frame ones, with some missing. The sample contains about 220,000 clones, 88% of which appear only once. Material for sequencing was PBMCs or T cells enriched from blood (not recorded which). These receptors all stem from a young woman who had recovered from COVID-19.

This clone came up once. The chain has TRBV29-1 and TRBJ1-1; TRBD1 aligns across 11 bases. The CDR3 spans 12 residues. With 7 bases clipped from V and 3 bases from J, the junction kept 1 base outside the gene matches. Germline CDR1 SQVTM, CDR2 ANQGSEA. The CDR3 reads CSGDRGDTEAFF. Here the CDR3 DNA reads TGCAGCGGGGACAGGGGGGACACTGAAGCTTTCTTT. Full variable domain (remainder filled in from reference TRBV29-1 and TRBJ1-1): SAVISQKPSRDICQRGTSLTIQCQVDSQVTMMFWYRQQPGQSLTLIATANQGSEATYESGFVIDKFPISRPNLTFSTLTVSNMSPEDSSIYLCSGDRGDTEAFFGQGTRLTVV.

About this clone itself: Given a much more abundant clone one base away, this may be a read error. The V gene is TRBV6-1, the J gene TRBJ2-7, with 9 bases aligning to TRBD2. The V gene's germline CDR1 is MNHNS and CDR2 SASEGT. This CDR3 region has 18 residues. With 0 bases clipped from V and 3 bases from J, the junction kept 12 bases outside the gene matches. CDR3 coding DNA: TGTGCCAGCAGTGAAGCAGCGGCGGGGGGGATAGCGTTCTACGAGCAGTACTTC. Translated, it gives CASSEAAAGGIAFYEQYF.

The V gene is TRBV25-1, the J gene TRBJ1-6; D gene uncertain. V was shortened by 4 bases and J by 0 bases, with 13 bases between the two germline ends. In germline, CDR1 is MGHDK, CDR2 SYGVNS. The CDR3 loop spans 17 amino acids. In DNA form, the CDR3 reads TGTGCCAGCAGTGCCTACACCGGGAGCTCCTATAATTCACCCCTCCACTTT. It specifies CASSAYTGSSYNSPLHF. The whole variable domain, remainder taken from reference TRBV25-1 and TRBJ1-6, is EADIYQTPRYLVIGTGKKITLECSQTMGHDKMYWYQQDPGMELHLIHYSYGVNSTEKGDLSSESTVSRIRTEHFPLTLESARPSHTSQYLCASSAYTGSSYNSPLHFGNGTRLTVT.

The table lists this clone with a count of one. The chain joins TRBV5-1 to TRBJ1-1, with a possible D match to TRBD1 (6 bases). This CDR3 spans 16 amino acids. The germline V gene encodes CDR1 SGHRS and CDR2 YFSETQ. V was pared by 1 base and J by 4 bases, with 17 bases between. The CDR3 nucleotides read TGCGCCAGCAGCTTGACACTACAGGGTAGCATCACTGAAGCTTTCTTT. Translated, it gives CASSLTLQGSITEAFF.

The chain recombines TRBV7-3 with TRBJ2-2; tentative D call: TRBD1 (5 bases). The germline V gene encodes CDR1 SGHTA and CDR2 FQGTGA. V lost 7 bases to trimming and J lost 1 base, with 7 bases between them. This CDR3 is built from 13 residues. The CDR3 DNA is TGTGCCAGCAAAACAGGGAACACCGGGGAGCTGTTTTTT. It translates to CASKTGNTGELFF.

This sequence joins TRBV5-1 and TRBJ2-5, with D possibly matching TRBD1 (6 bases). The germline CDR1 and CDR2 sequences are SGHRS and YFSETQ. The CDR3 extends over 15 amino acids. V shed 4 bases and J shed 5 bases, with 18 bases lying between them. CDR3 sequence reads: CASSLNRERVETQYF. CDR3 in DNA: TGCGCCAGCAGCCTAAACAGGGAACGGGTGGAGACCCAGTACTTC.

This clone was recorded once. This chain links TRBV5-8 with TRBJ2-7, with 8 bases aligning to TRBD2. Germline CDR1 is SGHTS and CDR2 is YDEGEE. The ends lost 2 bases at V and 2 bases at J; junction bases unmatched: 12. The CDR3 loop spans 17 amino acids. CDR3 DNA sequence: TGTGCCAGCAGCTTAAGGGCCGGGACTAGAAGCCCCTACGAGCAGTACTTC. It yields the protein CASSLRAGTRSPYEQYF.

The chain links TRBV7-6 to TRBJ2-6; D is perhaps TRBD1 (6 bases). The CDR3 runs 17 residues. Trimming removed 3 bases from V and 0 bases from J, with 12 bases in between. Germline lookup yields CDR1 SGHVS and CDR2 FNYEAQ. The CDR3 region has the DNA TGTGCCAGCAGCTTCCGGGACACAAGCTCTGGGGCCAACGTCCTGACTTTC. It encodes CASSFRDTSSGANVLTF.

The chain links TRBV5-5 to TRBJ2-5, with TRBD2 as a possible D gene (6 bases). Trimming removed 4 bases at V and 1 base at J, with 8 bases between. CDR3 length equals 13 residues. CDR1 is SGHKS, CDR2 YYEKEE, per germline (reference sequence). The CDR3 bases are TGTGCCAGCAGCGTTAGCGGCCAAGAGACCCAGTACTTC. It encodes CASSVSGQETQYF.

The genes are TRBV7-9 and TRBJ1-2, with 8 bases lining up with TRBD1. The CDR3 is 15 residues long. V trimming: 5 bases; J trimming: 6 bases; junction bases outside the gene matches: 11. Germline CDR1 is SEHNR and CDR2 is FQNEAQ (reference sequence). The chain's CDR3 is CASSPTGRGHDGYTF. The CDR3 DNA reads TGTGCCAGCAGCCCCACGGGCAGGGGGCACGATGGCTACACCTTC.

The chain uses TRBV7-2 and TRBJ1-2; 8 positions match TRBD1. The ends lost 1 base at V and 2 bases at J; junction bases unmatched: 6. The CDR3 runs 16 residues. CDR1 is SGHTA, CDR2 FQGNSA, per germline. The DNA of the CDR3 is TGTGCCAGCAGCTTAGGGGACAGGAGCCAAAACTATGGCTACACCTTC. As protein: CASSLGDRSQNYGYTF.

The chain combines TRBV29-1 with TRBJ1-2, with 7 bases matching TRBD1. CDR3 length: 14 residues. The V gene's germline CDR1 is SQVTM and CDR2 ANQGSEA. The junction had 12 bases not matched to a gene; V was cut back by 7 bases and J by 4 bases. For the CDR3, the DNA is TGCAGCGCCGGCCAGGGGGGAGGACGCTATGGCTACACCTTC. It yields the protein CSAGQGGGRYGYTF.

The gene calls are TRBV10-3 and TRBJ2-5, with 9 bases that match TRBD1. This CDR3 spans 16 amino acids. Germline CDR1 ENHRY, CDR2 SYGVKD. V gave up 11 bases and J gave up 1 base; unmatched junction bases: 14. The CDR3 DNA reads as TGTGCCGCCCGTACCGGGACAGGGATCGTCCAAGAGACCCAGTACTTC. This translates into CAARTGTGIVQETQYF.

The V call is TRBV28, the J call TRBJ1-5, with D unresolved. The V end lost 3 bases, the J end lost 7 bases, and 13 bases lay between the germline ends. CDR1 MDHEN and CDR2 SYDVKM come from the germline V gene. This CDR3 region has 14 residues. Here the CDR3 reads CASSLIRSEQPQHF. CDR3 nucleotides: TGTGCCAGCAGTTTGATTAGGTCGGAGCAGCCCCAGCATTTT.

The chain couples TRBV2 to TRBJ2-1; 9 bases are shared with TRBD2. V was pared by 8 bases and J by 12 bases, with 14 bases of the junction left unmatched. The CDR3 extends over 14 amino acids. The germline gives CDR1 SNHLY, CDR2 FYNNEI. The CDR3 reads CASSRDAGGHWQFF. The DNA of the CDR3 is TGTGCCAGCTCGAGGGATGCGGGGGGGCATTGGCAGTTCTTC. Based on the CDR3 plus reference TRBV2 and TRBJ2-1, the full variable domain is EPEVTQTPSHQVTQMGQEVILRCVPISNHLYFYWYRQILGQKVEFLVSFYNNEISEKSEIFDDQFSVERPDGSNFTLKIRSTKLEDSAMYFCASSRDAGGHWQFFGPGTRLTVL.

This clone was found a few times. The V gene is TRBV4-1, the J gene TRBJ1-6, with D possibly TRBD1 on 6 matching bases. V lost 0 bases and J lost 9, with 18 bases in between. The CDR3 covers 17 residues. Germline CDR1 and CDR2: MGHRA and YSYEKL. The DNA of the CDR3 is TGCGCCAGCAGCCAAGATGTTGAGGGCAGGGGAAGTTCACCCCTCCACTTT. It codes for CASSQDVEGRGSSPLHF.

V and J are TRBV4-2 and TRBJ2-7; D possibly corresponds to TRBD1 (5 bases). V was trimmed by 1 base and J by 4 bases, leaving 11 bases between them. This CDR3 has 14 residues. Germline V gene data show CDR1 as LGHNA and CDR2 as YNFKEQ. This CDR3 is CASSQGVRVYEQYF. CDR3 DNA: TGTGCCAGCAGCCAAGGGGTCAGGGTATACGAGCAGTACTTC.

The chain carries TRBV7-2 and TRBJ2-3; 9 positions agree with TRBD2. Trimming at V came to 0 bases and at J to 2 bases, leaving 3 bases not matched to a gene. CDR1 is SGHTA and CDR2 is FQGNSA in the germline V gene. The CDR3 has 16 amino acids. CDR3 DNA sequence: TGTGCCAGCAGCTTAGCCGGCGGGGGGGCCACAGATACGCAGTATTTT. It is translated as CASSLAGGGATDTQYF.

The chain is built from TRBV3-1 (or the pseudogene TRBV3-2) and TRBJ2-3; tentatively, D is TRBD2 (7 bases). V lost 3 bases to trimming and J lost 3 bases, with 19 bases between them. The CDR3 is 17 residues long. Germline CDR1 reads LGHDT; CDR2 reads YNNKEL (reference sequence). In DNA, the CDR3 is TGTGCCAGCAGCCAGGGCGGGGGCCCCGTGGGGACAGATACGCAGTATTTT. Its translation: CASSQGGGPVGTDTQYF.

The rearrangement joins TRBV29-1 to TRBJ2-7, with D perhaps TRBD2 (5 bases). Looked up from germline, CDR1 is SQVTM and CDR2 is ANQGSEA. The V and J ends lost 0 bases and 7 bases respectively, with 10 bases between them. There are 12 residues in the CDR3. The CDR3: CSVEETEGEQYF. The CDR3 coding sequence is TGCAGCGTTGAAGAAACAGAGGGAGAGCAGTACTTC.

In its sample, this clone was seen once. The J gene is TRBJ1-1, the V gene TRBV19, with D possibly being TRBD1 (6 bases). V was clipped by 4 bases and J by 1 base, with 13 bases between them. Looked up from germline, CDR1 is LNHDA and CDR2 is SQIVND (reference sequence). The CDR3 is 15 residues long. In nucleotides, the CDR3 is TGTGCCAGTAGTAAACAACCGGGACAGAACACTGAAGCTTTCTTT. Translated, it gives CASSKQPGQNTEAFF.

The chain employs TRBV5-4 and TRBJ1-1, with D possibly TRBD1 on 5 matching bases. This CDR3 has 12 amino acids. Germline V gene sequence: CDR1 SGHNT, CDR2 YYREEE (reference sequence). Trimming left V 2 bases short and J 8 bases short, with 10 bases between. The CDR3 region is CASSFTPGEAFF. The CDR3 DNA reads TGTGCCAGCAGCTTTACCCCAGGGGAAGCTTTCTTT.

The CDR3 protein is CASSPYTGSVEAFF. In DNA form, the CDR3 reads TGTGCCAGCAGCCCATATACAGGCAGTGTAGAAGCTTTCTTT. This sequence joins TRBV14 and TRBJ1-1; possibly TRBD1 for D (5 bases). CDR3 size: 14 residues. Germline CDR1 reads SGHDN; CDR2 reads FVKESK. Trimming shortened V by 4 bases and J by 8 bases, and 17 bases separated the two germline ends.

This rearrangement joins TRBV13 to TRBJ1-1, with TRBD1 identical over 7 bases. Trimming cost V 5 bases and J 8 bases; bases outside gene matches: 11. Germline V CDR1 and CDR2: PRHDT, FYEKMQ (reference sequence). The CDR3 is 14 residues long. CDR3 loop: CASSAHDRVREAFF. CDR3 DNA sequence: TGTGCCAGCAGCGCGCACGACAGGGTTCGCGAAGCTTTCTTT.

This clone was recorded a few times. V gene TRBV6-5 combines with J gene TRBJ2-7, with 7 bases identical to TRBD2. CDR1 is MNHEY and CDR2 is SVGAGI in the germline V gene. The CDR3 sequence is 15 residues long. The J segment lost 0 bases and the V segment lost 0 bases, leaving 2 bases of the junction unmatched. The CDR3 region is CASSYSAGDSYEQYF. CDR3 in DNA: TGTGCCAGCAGTTACTCGGCGGGGGACTCCTACGAGCAGTACTTC.

This chain connects TRBV5-1 to TRBJ2-1, with D possibly TRBD1 on 6 matching bases. The germline V gene encodes CDR1 SGHRS and CDR2 YFSETQ. Trimming removed 7 bases at V and 8 bases at J, with 19 bases between. The CDR3 has 14 residues. The CDR3 region is CASSPFKGDDEQFF. CDR3 DNA sequence: TGCGCCAGCTCCCCCTTCAAGGGGGACGATGAGCAGTTCTTC.